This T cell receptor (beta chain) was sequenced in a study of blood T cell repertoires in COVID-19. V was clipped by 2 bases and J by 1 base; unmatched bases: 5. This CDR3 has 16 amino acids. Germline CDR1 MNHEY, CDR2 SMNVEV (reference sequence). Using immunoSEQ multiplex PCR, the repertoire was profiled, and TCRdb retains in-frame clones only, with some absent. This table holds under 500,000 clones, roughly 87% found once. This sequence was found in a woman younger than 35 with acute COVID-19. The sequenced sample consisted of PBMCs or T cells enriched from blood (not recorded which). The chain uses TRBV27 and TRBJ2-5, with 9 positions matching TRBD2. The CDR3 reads CASSLNAGGVQETQYF. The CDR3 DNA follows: TGTGCCAGCAGTTTAAATGCGGGGGGGGTCCAAGAGACCCAGTACTTC.